In its sample, the clone carrying this TCR beta chain was seen a few times. The sample belongs to a study of cytomegalovirus exposure and HLA in healthy donors. The PCR used 60 Vbeta and 13 Jbeta primers. Sequenced by immunoSEQ multiplex PCR; TCRdb stores in-frame clones only, minus some. The table includes tens of thousands of clones, around two thirds detected once. V shed 4 bases and J 2 bases; nucleotides not matched to a gene: 3. The CDR3 loop spans 15 amino acids. Germline lookup yields CDR1 MNHEY and CDR2 SVGAGI. The sample was PBMCs. This TCR came from a woman between 25 and 40 years old in good health and CMV-seronegative. The chain couples TRBV6-5 to TRBJ2-2, with 8 positions matching TRBD1. DNA for the CDR3: TGTGCCAGCAGTTCAGGGACAGGAAACACCGGGGAGCTGTTTTTT. Amino acid sequence: CASSSGTGNTGELFF.